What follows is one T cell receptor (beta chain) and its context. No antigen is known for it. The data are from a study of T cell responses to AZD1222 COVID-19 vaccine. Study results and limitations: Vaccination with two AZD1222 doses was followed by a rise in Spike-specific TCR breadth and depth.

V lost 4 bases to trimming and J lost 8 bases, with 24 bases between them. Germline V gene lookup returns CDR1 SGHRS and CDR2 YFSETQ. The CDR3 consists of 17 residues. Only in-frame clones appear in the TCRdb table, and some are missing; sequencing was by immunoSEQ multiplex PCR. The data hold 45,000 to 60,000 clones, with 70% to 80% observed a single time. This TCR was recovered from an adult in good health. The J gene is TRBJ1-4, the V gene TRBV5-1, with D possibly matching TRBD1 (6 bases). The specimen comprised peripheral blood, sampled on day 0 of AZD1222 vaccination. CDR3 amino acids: CASSEGTRASLTEKLFF. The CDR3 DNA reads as TGCGCCAGCAGCGAAGGGACACGGGCATCCCTTACCGAAAAACTGTTTTTT.